This T cell receptor (beta chain) was recovered during a study of blood T cell repertoires in COVID-19. For the study at large: Both acute and convalescent COVID-19 samples were obtained from the United States, Italy and Spain. T cells, B-cell-depleted T cells, or PBMCs supplied cDNA or gDNA.

In the original processing: Estimation of nucleated cell counts was performed using reference gene primer amplification. Produced via immunoSEQ multiplex PCR; TCRdb's table is partial and in-frame only. V, J and clone size reflect that table, while D and trimming were determined from the DNA. The data contain under 200,000 clones, approximately 85% of them singletons. Germline CDR1 is SGDLS and CDR2 is YYNGEE. V lost 0 bases to trimming and J lost 2 bases; unmatched junction nucleotides: 5. The CDR3 has 15 residues. The source is a woman at least 80 years old with acute or convalescent COVID-19. The specimen sequenced was peripheral blood. The V call is TRBV9, the J call TRBJ2-7; the match to TRBD1 covers 7 bases. Written as DNA, the CDR3 is TGTGCCAGCAGCGTAGGGGACAGTTCGACCTACGAGCAGTACTTC. Protein product: CASSVGDSSTYEQYF.